This T cell receptor beta chain was sequenced in a study of T cells in localized non-small cell lung cancer (dated by TCRdb to the early 2020s). About the investigation overall: Comparing tumors with uninvolved tumor-adjacent lungs, the study looked at the T cell repertoires of around 250 patients with early-stage NSCLC. NSCLC patients had a mean age of approximately 66 years, and 129 were male and 85 to 110 female. All 250 or so NSCLC patients in the cohort were treatment-naive and had localized lung tumors that were resected.

Summary of the overall study and its limitations: Because the study design was exploratory, TCR variables were selected using unadjusted p-values without false-discovery rate correction. Higher blood T cell density associated with longer overall survival, while higher adjacent-lung clonality associated with shorter survival. Uninvolved tumor-adjacent lung showed the highest T cell clonality, higher than tumor, which suggests more focused antigenic responses in the uninvolved tumor-adjacent lung. A median of approximately 55 of the top 100 tumor clones were detected in paired uninvolved adjacent lung, and 28 of these tumor clones were also found among the top 100 clones of the paired uninvolved adjacent lung. Multi-region tumor sequencing was not performed, so intratumor heterogeneity could not be excluded.

At diagnosis, peripheral blood, uninvolved tumor-adjacent lung and tumor were collected and stored as a combination of fresh-frozen and FFPE material. The immunoSEQ Assay was used to sequence TCR beta CDR3 regions from DNA. For the original study's pipeline: T cell density was computed as TCR beta template counts normalized to usable DNA estimated by amplifying housekeeping genes. Richness was estimated with the preseqR package, extrapolating to 400,000 templates for PBMC samples and 120,000 templates for tissue samples. Clonality was calculated as one minus Pielou's evenness. Tissue-enriched TCRs were identified through differential abundance testing performed on productive amino-acid clonotypes, with a minimum total count of 5 and an alpha of 0.1. Repertoire overlap between compartments was quantified with the Jaccard Index and Morisita Overlap Index. GLIPH clustered TCR beta CDR3s with public tetramer-defined viral CDR3s; viral motifs required at least three viral sequences plus V-gene enrichment. The source is immuneACCESS, and TCRdb retained only in-frame sequences with V and J called. Part of the clones is not carried over; for the studies checked, unresolved V genes explain less than half of this, and the remainder is unexplained. V and J calls and clone size are given by that table; D and trimming were obtained from the DNA. The sample includes 2,500 to 3,000 clones, with roughly 27% observed a single time. The biggest ten clones account for around 8.5% of the sample.

From its cysteine to its phenylalanine, the CDR3 spans 15 amino acids. Only the CDR3 region is kept as DNA, spanning 45 bases read in frame from base 1. Based on the germline V gene, the CDR1 and CDR2 sequences are MNHGY and SAAAGT. V drops 5 bases and J drops 4 bases, leaving 17 bases in between. On this clone: Its antigen specificity is not known. Base qualities are not recorded, but no much larger clone differs from it by a single base.

This TCR was sampled from a female donor older than 55 with stage I lung adenocarcinoma. The source material was lung tumor tissue, sampled before any cancer treatment. The chain was built from TRBV6-8 and TRBJ1-1; 5 matching bases give a weak D call of TRBD1. CDR3 sequence: CASSALEGSGTEAFF. The DNA sequence reads TGTGCCAGCAGTGCCCTGGAGGGGTCTGGCACTGAAGCTTTCTTT.